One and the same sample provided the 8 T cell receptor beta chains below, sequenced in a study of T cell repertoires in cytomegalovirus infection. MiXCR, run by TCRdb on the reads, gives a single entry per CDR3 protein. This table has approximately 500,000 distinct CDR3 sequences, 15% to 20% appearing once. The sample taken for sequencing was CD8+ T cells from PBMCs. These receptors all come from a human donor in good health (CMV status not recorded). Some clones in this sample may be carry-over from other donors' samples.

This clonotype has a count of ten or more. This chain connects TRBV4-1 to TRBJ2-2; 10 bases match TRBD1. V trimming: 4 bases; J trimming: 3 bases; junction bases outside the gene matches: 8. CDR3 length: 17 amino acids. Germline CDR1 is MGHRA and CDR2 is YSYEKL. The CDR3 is CASSLIGTGVYTGELFF. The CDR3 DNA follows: TGCGCCAGCAGCCTCATTGGGACAGGGGTGTACACCGGGGAGCTGTTTTTT.

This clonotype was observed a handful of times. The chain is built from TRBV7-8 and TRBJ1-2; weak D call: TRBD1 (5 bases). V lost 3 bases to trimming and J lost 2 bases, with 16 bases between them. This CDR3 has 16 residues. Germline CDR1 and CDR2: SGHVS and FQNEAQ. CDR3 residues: CASSLVGRRTNYGYTF. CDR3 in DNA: TGTGCCAGCAGCTTGGTGGGACGACGGACCAACTATGGCTACACCTTC. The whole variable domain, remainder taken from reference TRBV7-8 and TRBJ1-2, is GAGVSQSPRYKVAKRGQDVALRCDPISGHVSLFWYQQALGQGPEFLTYFQNEAQLDKSGLPSDRFFAERPEGSVSTLKIQRTQQEDSAVYLCASSLVGRRTNYGYTFGSGTRLTVV.

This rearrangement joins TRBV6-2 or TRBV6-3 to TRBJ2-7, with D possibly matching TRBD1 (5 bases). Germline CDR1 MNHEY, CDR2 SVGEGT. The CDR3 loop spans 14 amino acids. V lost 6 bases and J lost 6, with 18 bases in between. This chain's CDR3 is CASRSQGGISEQYF. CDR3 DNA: TGTGCCAGCAGATCTCAGGGTGGCATAAGCGAGCAGTACTTC.

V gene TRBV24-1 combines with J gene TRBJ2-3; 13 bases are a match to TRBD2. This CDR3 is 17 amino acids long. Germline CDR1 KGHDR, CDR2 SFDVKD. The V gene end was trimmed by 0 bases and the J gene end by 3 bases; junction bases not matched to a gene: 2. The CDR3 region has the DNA TGTGCCACCAGTGATTTGCGGACTAGCGGGAGTACAGATACGCAGTATTTT. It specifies CATSDLRTSGSTDTQYF.

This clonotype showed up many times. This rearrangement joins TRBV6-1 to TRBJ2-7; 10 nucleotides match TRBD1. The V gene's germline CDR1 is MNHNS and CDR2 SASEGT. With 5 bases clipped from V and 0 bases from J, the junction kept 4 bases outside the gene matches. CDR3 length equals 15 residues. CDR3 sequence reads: CASSPDRGYSYEQYF. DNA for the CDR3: TGTGCCAGCAGTCCGGACAGGGGGTACTCCTACGAGCAGTACTTC.

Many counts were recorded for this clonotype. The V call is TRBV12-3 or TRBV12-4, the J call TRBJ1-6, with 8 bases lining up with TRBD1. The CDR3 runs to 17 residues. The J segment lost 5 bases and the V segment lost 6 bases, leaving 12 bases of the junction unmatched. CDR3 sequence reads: CASSMSAFRGHNSPLHF. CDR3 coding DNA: TGTGCCAGCAGCATGTCAGCCTTCAGGGGGCATAATTCACCCCTCCACTTT.

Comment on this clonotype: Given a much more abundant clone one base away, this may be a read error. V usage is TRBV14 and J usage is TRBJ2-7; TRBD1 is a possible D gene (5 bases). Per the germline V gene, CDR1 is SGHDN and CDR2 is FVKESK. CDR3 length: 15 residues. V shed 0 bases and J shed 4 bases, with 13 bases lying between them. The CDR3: CASSQERGNFYEQYF. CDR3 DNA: TGTGCCAGCAGCCAAGAAAGGGGCAACTTTTACGAGCAGTACTTC.

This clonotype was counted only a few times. CDR3: CASSMIRDTNNSPLHF. The CDR3 nucleotides read TGTGCCAGTAGTATGATTCGAGACACCAATAATTCACCCCTCCACTTT. The chain is built from TRBV19 and TRBJ1-6; D call uncertain. V was trimmed by 3 bases and J by 5 bases, leaving 14 bases between them. Germline V gives CDR1 LNHDA, CDR2 SQIVND (reference sequence). The CDR3 is 16 residues long.